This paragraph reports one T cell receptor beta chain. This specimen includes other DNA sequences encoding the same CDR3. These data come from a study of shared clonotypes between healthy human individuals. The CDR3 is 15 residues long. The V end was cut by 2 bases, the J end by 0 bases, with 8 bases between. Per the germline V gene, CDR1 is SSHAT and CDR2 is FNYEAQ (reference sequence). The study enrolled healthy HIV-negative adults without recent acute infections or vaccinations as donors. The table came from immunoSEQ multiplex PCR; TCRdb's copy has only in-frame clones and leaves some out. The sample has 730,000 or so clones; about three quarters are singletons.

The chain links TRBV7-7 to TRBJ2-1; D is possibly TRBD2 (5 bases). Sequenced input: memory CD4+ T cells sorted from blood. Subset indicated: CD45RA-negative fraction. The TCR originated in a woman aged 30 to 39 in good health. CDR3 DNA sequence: TGTGCCAGCAGCTTAACTGGGAGCTCCTACAATGAGCAGTTCTTC. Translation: CASSLTGSSYNEQFF.